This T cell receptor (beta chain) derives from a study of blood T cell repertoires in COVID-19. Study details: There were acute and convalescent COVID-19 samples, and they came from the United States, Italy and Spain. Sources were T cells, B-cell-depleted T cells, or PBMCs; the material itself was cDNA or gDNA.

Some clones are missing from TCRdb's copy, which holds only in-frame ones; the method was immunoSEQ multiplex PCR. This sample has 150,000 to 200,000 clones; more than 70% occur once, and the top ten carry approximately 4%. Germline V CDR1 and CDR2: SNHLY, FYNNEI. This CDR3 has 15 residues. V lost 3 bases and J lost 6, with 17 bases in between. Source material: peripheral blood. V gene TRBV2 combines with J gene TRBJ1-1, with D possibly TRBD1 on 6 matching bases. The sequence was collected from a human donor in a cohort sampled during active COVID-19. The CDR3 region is CASSEGPGQAPEAFF. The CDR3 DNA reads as TGTGCCAGCAGTGAGGGACCGGGACAAGCGCCTGAAGCTTTCTTT. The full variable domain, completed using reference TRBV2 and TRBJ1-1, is EPEVTQTPSHQVTQMGQEVILRCVPISNHLYFYWYRQILGQKVEFLVSFYNNEISEKSEIFDDQFSVERPDGSNFTLKIRSTKLEDSAMYFCASSEGPGQAPEAFFGQGTRLTVV.